This T cell receptor (beta chain) was identified during a study of lymphopenia after photon versus proton radiotherapy (dated by TCRdb to about 2019). At the level of the whole study: Photon and proton radiation therapy were compared by the study for their immunological effects in patients with gastrointestinal tumors who developed high-grade lymphopenia. A cohort of approximately 20 patients with gastrointestinal tumors who received either photon or proton therapy and subsequently developed lymphopenia was included. The goal of the study was to describe how the two radiation modalities differ in their effects on the immune system. General conclusions and limits of the study: Across the cohort, a larger post-nadir drop in TCR diversity was inversely correlated with overall survival time among patients who died. The survival association was examined only in patients who died, and the authors described better survival with proton therapy as a possibility, not as a demonstrated result. Relative stability during treatment was observed in proton-treated patients, whereas loss of naive T cells and TCR diversity and gain of effector/memory populations were observed in photon-treated patients. Once the lymphocyte count had reached its nadir, the repertoires of photon-treated patients showed oligoclonal expansion, particularly of CD8+ Temra cells, and this expansion drove the decline in diversity.

Library preparation was by the immunoSEQ multiplex PCR assay. Deep sequencing of rearranged TCR beta loci, alongside multiparametric flow cytometry, was used to profile T cell repertoires. TCRdb holds this immuneACCESS table with in-frame rearrangements only. Some clones are missing; in checked studies, unresolved V genes explain under half, and the rest has no known cause. The sample table contains 35,000 to 40,000 clones; only one count was recorded for 85% of them. The ten top clones hold under 3% of the sample. CDR1 and CDR2, per the germline V gene (reference sequence), are LNHDA and SQIVND. V is shortened by 3 bases, J by 1 base, and the region joining them spans 6 bases. From the cysteine up to the phenylalanine, the CDR3 has a length of 13 residues. The sequence is cut down to CDR3 DNA, 39 bases in frame from base 1. With regard to this clone: No antigen is known for it. Per-nucleotide qualities are absent, and no much larger clonotype sits a single base away.

This chain is built from TRBV19 and TRBJ2-5; no D gene is confidently identified. The sample consisted of peripheral blood, taken from a patient treated with photon-based radiotherapy. The receptor's source is a man aged 50 to 60 with gastric cancer. The CDR3 reads CASSMSSQETQYF. DNA sequence: TGTGCCAGTAGTATGTCCAGCCAAGAGACCCAGTACTTC.